This T cell receptor (beta chain) is drawn from a study of CD8 T cells in ankylosing spondylitis. MiXCR, applied by TCRdb to the 5' RACE reads, yields one record per CDR3 protein. The profile shows around 180,000 distinct CDR3 sequences, over 10% of them singletons. Trimming at V came to 1 base and at J to 8 bases, leaving 13 bases not matched to a gene. Germline V gives CDR1 SEHNR, CDR2 FQNEAQ (reference sequence). The length of the CDR3 is 17 residues. This clonotype showed up many times. The chain links TRBV7-9 to TRBJ2-1; 8 positions agree with TRBD1. The specimen sequenced was blood, either unsorted or a sorted T cell fraction (not recorded which). This TCR came from a female donor with ankylosing spondylitis or in good health (not recorded which). In DNA, the CDR3 is TGTGCCAGCAGCTTAGTCCAGGGGGCGCTTCTGGCCCATGAGCAGTTCTTC. Protein sequence: CASSLVQGALLAHEQFF.